This T cell receptor (beta chain) was captured in a study of T cell repertoires and HLA-DP antigens (dated by TCRdb to between 2018 and 2020). Study-wide context: The study used an in vitro model of CD4+ T cell alloreactivity against allogeneic HLA-DP presented by transduced HeLa cells. One alloantigen differed from self by one peptide-binding groove amino acid, whereas the other differed by ten, modelling structurally similar versus dissimilar alloantigens. Of the three donors, two were male and one was female, and their ages ranged from the 18-to-29 age band up to the 60-to-69 age band. An average DNA input of roughly 200 ng was used for sorted CD137+CD4+ samples, compared with about 1,200 ng for pre-culture CD4+ samples. General study outcomes and caveats: An average cumulative frequency of around 36% against one allele and just over 50% against the other was found for clones undetected before culture. Naive and memory CD4+ repertoires were not analysed separately. Clonality of sorted CD137+ cells was similar against both alloantigens (roughly 0.4) and much higher than in pre-culture samples (approximately 0.041). The study was limited by having just three donors, by relying on a non-physiological HeLa antigen-presenting system, and by using total CD4+ cells as responders.

Untouched CD4+ T cells were isolated from Ficoll-separated PBMC through negative selection with magnetic beads, and an average purity of approximately 98% was reached. Untouched CD4+ T cells were isolated with magnetic beads from Ficoll-separated PBMC, and a purity of roughly 98% was reached with negligible CD8+ contamination. Donors were three healthy blood donors whose buffy coats supplied peripheral blood mononuclear cells. CMV seronegative status was shared by all three donors. Genomic DNA was extracted with the DNeasy Blood & Tissue Kit. For each subject, genomic DNA from sorted CD137+CD4+ cells and from pre-culture CD4+ baseline samples underwent TCRB sequencing. The immunoSEQ multiplex PCR, with forward primers for 54 TRBV segments and reverse primers for 13 TRBJ segments, was used to amplify TCRB CDR3 regions. Deep resolution, with a target of 200,000 or so T cell genomes, was applied to the sequencing of pre-culture CD4+ samples. Sequencing of the amplicons was done on an Illumina HiSeq System, giving 87 bp reads that spanned the CDR3. Turning to the authors' computational methods: PCR and sequencing errors in the reads were corrected, and alignment to IMGT reference sequences was used to define CDR3 regions. Template and unique rearrangement counts were estimated using synthetic template pools. Clonality was computed by subtracting Pielou's evenness from 1. Richness was estimated with the Daley-Smith estimator. Morisita's index was used to measure repertoire overlap. Clones found in cultured samples but undetected in the pre-culture repertoire of the corresponding donor were defined as low-abundance clones. The table comes from immuneACCESS by way of TCRdb, which keeps in-frame sequences with V and J called. Part of the clones is missing from these tables; in studies checked, under half for an unresolved V gene and the rest for unknown reasons. V and J calls and clone size are as listed in that table; D and trimming were resolved from the DNA. Within this sample are roughly 110,000 clones, with roughly 92% of them counted one time only. The ten largest clones add up to around 0.25% of the sample.

The CDR3 goes from the cysteine to the phenylalanine over 13 residues. Of the read, only the CDR3 DNA is kept; its 39 bases are in frame from base 1. V is shortened by 7 bases, J by 5 bases, and the region joining them spans 11 bases. The germline V gene supplies CDR1 SGHTA and CDR2 FQGTGA. Turning to this clone: This clone's antigen is unknown. No clone much larger than this one lies a single base away; base qualities are absent.

The chain couples TRBV7-3 to TRBJ2-2, with no confident D gene call. The specimen was CD4+ T cells from PBMCs. The sequence came from a young woman in good health and CMV-seronegative. The CDR3 here reads CASTLGTTGELFF. The DNA reads as follows: TGTGCCAGCACCTTGGGTACAACCGGGGAGCTGTTTTTT.